This entry lists 26 T cell receptor beta chains sequenced from one sample in a study of PD-1 blockade in mismatch repair-deficient tumors. Repertoires were generated with immunoSEQ multiplex PCR, while TCRdb's copy carries only in-frame clones and drops some. The top ten hold about 8.3% of the sample, which has about 51,000 clones, more than 65% seen once. This material consisted of peripheral blood, taken 20 weeks after starting pembrolizumab. The receptor source for this set is an adult with mismatch repair-deficient cancer.

The chain has TRBV5-6 and TRBJ1-3, with D uncertain. CDR3 length equals 15 residues. Germline V gives CDR1 SGHDT, CDR2 YYEEEE. Trimming stripped 0 bases from V and 0 bases from J, with 7 bases between. CDR3 bases: TGTGCCAGCAGCTTGGACTGGAGCTCTGGAAACACCATATATTTT. Translation: CASSLDWSSGNTIYF.

The genes are TRBV7-9 and TRBJ2-1, with 8 nucleotides matching TRBD2. The CDR3 consists of 16 residues. CDR1 and CDR2 (germline): SEHNR, FQNEAQ (reference sequence). V lost 3 bases to trimming and J lost 4 bases; unmatched junction nucleotides: 8. CDR3 nucleotide sequence: TGTGCCAGCAGCTTCAACGGCCAGCGGGAGTACAATGAGCAGTTCTTC. Amino acid sequence: CASSFNGQREYNEQFF.

The chain has TRBV7-3 and TRBJ2-2; D gene uncertain. This CDR3 has 14 amino acids. Looked up from germline, CDR1 is SGHTA and CDR2 is FQGTGA. Trimming left V 3 bases short and J 2 bases short, with 7 bases between. The CDR3 reads CASSLDPNTGELFF. The CDR3, as DNA: TGTGCCAGCAGCTTGGATCCAAACACCGGGGAGCTGTTTTTT.

The V gene is TRBV5-1, the J gene TRBJ2-2; tentative D call: TRBD1 (6 bases). CDR1 and CDR2 from the germline V gene are SGHRS and YFSETQ. The CDR3 sequence is 13 residues long. The germline V and J ends were trimmed by 0 bases and 6 bases, with 6 bases remaining between them. CDR3 amino acids: CASSLEGAGELFF. The CDR3 DNA reads TGCGCCAGCAGCTTGGAGGGGGCCGGGGAGCTGTTTTTT. Combining the CDR3 with reference TRBV5-1 and TRBJ2-2 gives the whole variable domain KAGVTQTPRYLIKTRGQQVTLSCSPISGHRSVSWYQQTPGQGLQFLFEYFSETQRNKGNFPGRFSGRQFSNSRSEMNVSTLELGDSALYLCASSLEGAGELFFGEGSRLTVL.

The J gene is TRBJ2-2, the V gene TRBV6-6; D may correspond to TRBD1 or TRBD2 (5 bases each). The CDR3 covers 14 residues. With 6 bases removed from V and 0 bases from J, the gap between germline ends came to 8 bases. Per germline, CDR1 MNHNY and CDR2 SVGAGI (reference sequence). Here the CDR3 DNA reads TGTGCCAGCAGATCGGGGCCGAACACCGGGGAGCTGTTTTTT. Its protein product is CASRSGPNTGELFF.

This clone was counted a few times. This rearrangement joins TRBV7-8 to TRBJ1-2; 9 nucleotides agree with TRBD1. The junction had 7 bases not matched to a gene; V was cut back by 5 bases and J by 12 bases. The CDR3 consists of 12 residues. CDR1 and CDR2 from the germline V gene are SGHVS and FQNEAQ. DNA for the CDR3: TGTGCCAGCAGCACCCGACAGGGGGTGAACACCTTC. The encoded protein is CASSTRQGVNTF. Supplemented by reference TRBV7-8 and TRBJ1-2, the full variable domain reads GAGVSQSPRYKVAKRGQDVALRCDPISGHVSLFWYQQALGQGPEFLTYFQNEAQLDKSGLPSDRFFAERPEGSVSTLKIQRTQQEDSAVYLCASSTRQGVNTFGSGTRLTVV.

The CDR3 DNA follows: TGTGCCAGCAGCTTGGGCCCCGCGCTACGAACCGGGGAGCTGTTTTTT. This sequence encodes CASSLGPALRTGELFF. The V call is TRBV7-6, the J call TRBJ2-2, with D unclear. Trimming removed 3 bases at V and 5 bases at J, with 16 bases between. CDR3 length equals 16 residues. CDR1 and CDR2 from the germline V gene are SGHVS and FNYEAQ.

The DNA of the CDR3 is TGCGCCAGCAGCCAAGGTTGGGGGATGCCCCAGCATTTT. Its translation is CASSQGWGMPQHF. The gene calls are TRBV4-3 and TRBJ1-5; weak D call: TRBD1 (5 bases). The CDR3 contains 13 residues. Trimming pared 1 base from V and 9 bases from J, leaving 10 bases between. Germline V lookup: CDR1 LGHNA, CDR2 YSLEER.

There are many counts of this clone. In nucleotides, the CDR3 is TGCGCCAGCAGCCAAGGGTGGGACAGTACCTACGAGCAGTACTTC. It specifies CASSQGWDSTYEQYF. The chain has TRBV4-1 and TRBJ2-7; TRBD1 matches at 7 bases. The CDR3 contains 15 residues. Germline V CDR1 and CDR2: MGHRA, YSYEKL. Losses at the gene ends were 1 base for V and 2 bases for J; bases not matched to a gene: 5.

The chain is built from TRBV6-5 and TRBJ1-1; maybe TRBD1 (6 bases). V was pared by 5 bases and J by 2 bases, with 12 bases between. Germline assignment: CDR1 MNHEY and CDR2 SVGAGI. The CDR3 contains 14 residues. As DNA, the CDR3 is TGTGCCAGCAGTAACGGGGGGCTCAACACTGAAGCTTTCTTT. This translates into CASSNGGLNTEAFF.

The V call is TRBV4-1, the J call TRBJ2-7; possible D gene TRBD2, 6 bases. CDR1 and CDR2 (germline): MGHRA, YSYEKL. The CDR3 extends over 14 amino acids. Between the trimmed V and J ends, which lost 1 base and 4 bases, there was a span of 11 bases. This chain's CDR3 is CASSQVGSGYEQYF. The CDR3 coding sequence is TGCGCCAGCAGCCAAGTCGGGAGTGGGTACGAGCAGTACTTC.

This clone appeared a single time. J is TRBJ2-3 and V is TRBV7-9; 9 bases align to TRBD2. Germline V gene sequence: CDR1 SEHNR, CDR2 FQNEAQ (reference sequence). V shed 1 base, J shed 4 bases, and the junction held 6 bases outside the gene matches. The CDR3 covers 16 residues. CDR3 coding DNA: TGTGCCAGCAGCTTAGGAGTTAGCGGGAGTGCAGATACGCAGTATTTT. This sequence encodes CASSLGVSGSADTQYF.

The chain employs TRBV15 and TRBJ2-3; D might be TRBD1 (6 bases). Germline V lookup: CDR1 LNHNV, CDR2 YYDKDF (reference sequence). This CDR3 is 14 amino acids long. V shed 3 bases and J shed 1 base, with 8 bases lying between them. The DNA for the CDR3 is TGTGCCACCAGCAGCCCAGGGGGCACAGATACGCAGTATTTT. It yields the protein CATSSPGGTDTQYF.

This clone is labeled medium-sized. The chain uses TRBV25-1 and TRBJ2-7, with 11 bases that match TRBD2. Germline CDR1 reads MGHDK; CDR2 reads SYGVNS. V gave up 5 bases and J gave up 7 bases; unmatched junction bases: 4. The CDR3 has 13 amino acids. The CDR3 reads CASSLAGGGEQYF. CDR3 bases: TGTGCCAGCAGTCTAGCGGGAGGAGGGGAGCAGTACTTC.

DNA of the CDR3: TGTGCCAGCAGCTCAAACCTCCGGGACAGAGGTAGGACCTACGAGCAGTACTTC. It codes for CASSSNLRDRGRTYEQYF. The rearrangement links TRBV7-9 to TRBJ2-7; 7 bases are shared with TRBD1. The CDR3 totals 18 residues. The V and J ends lost 4 bases and 2 bases, in that order; junction bases with no gene match: 17. Germline V lookup: CDR1 SEHNR, CDR2 FQNEAQ (reference sequence).

The V gene is TRBV7-2, the J gene TRBJ1-3, with unresolved D. There are 12 residues in the CDR3. Germline loops: CDR1 SGHTA, CDR2 FQGNSA. V was trimmed by 2 bases and J by 4 bases, leaving 3 bases between them. CDR3 sequence reads: CASSLMGNTIYF. CDR3 DNA: TGTGCCAGCAGCTTAATGGGAAACACCATATATTTT.

J is TRBJ1-1 and V is TRBV27, with D perhaps matching TRBD1 (5 bases). V lost 2 bases to trimming and J lost 10 bases, with 17 bases between them. CDR1 and CDR2 (germline): MNHEY, SMNVEV (reference sequence). The CDR3 extends over 14 amino acids. DNA of the CDR3: TGTGCCAGCAGTTTAATCGGGCCCCAGGGCGGAGCTTTCTTT. This encodes CASSLIGPQGGAFF.

In DNA form, the CDR3 reads TGTGCCAGCAGAAAGCACACTGAAGCTTTCTTT. It translates to CASRKHTEAFF. The genes are TRBV25-1 and TRBJ1-1; D remains unclear. The CDR3 totals 11 residues. V was trimmed by 6 bases and J by 3 bases, leaving 5 bases between them. Germline lookup yields CDR1 MGHDK and CDR2 SYGVNS.

This clone was detected only once. The CDR3: CAIRTSGGVQETQYF. The CDR3 coding sequence is TGTGCCATTCGGACTAGCGGAGGGGTCCAAGAGACCCAGTACTTC. The rearrangement uses TRBV30 and TRBJ2-5; 10 bases are a match to TRBD2. This CDR3 is built from 15 residues. The V segment lost 8 bases and the J segment 1 base; nucleotides outside the gene matches: 10. CDR1 and CDR2 (germline): GTSNPN, SVGIG (reference sequence).

This chain joins TRBV5-5 and TRBJ2-7; possible D gene TRBD2, 6 bases. CDR3 length equals 16 residues. The V gene lost 4 bases and the J gene lost 0 bases, with 17 bases spanning the gap. Germline CDR1 reads SGHKS; CDR2 reads YYEKEE (reference sequence). CDR3 DNA: TGTGCCAGCAGCGGAGGGCCTGGCAGGGTCTCCTACGAGCAGTACTTC. Translated: CASSGGPGRVSYEQYF. The full variable domain, completed using reference TRBV5-5 and TRBJ2-7, is DAGVTQSPTHLIKTRGQQVTLRCSPISGHKSVSWYQQVLGQGPQFIFQYYEKEERGRGNFPDRFSARQFPNYSSELNVNALLLGDSALYLCASSGGPGRVSYEQYFGPGTRLTVT.

The chain is built from TRBV7-3 and TRBJ2-2; D may be TRBD1 or TRBD2 (5 bases each). V lost 5 bases and J 5 bases, leaving 12 bases between the germline ends. Germline-derived CDR1 and CDR2 are SGHTA and FQGTGA. The CDR3 loop spans 14 amino acids. CDR3 coding DNA: TGTGCCAGCAGCCGTGGGACGGGGACCGGGGAGCTGTTTTTT. This sequence encodes CASSRGTGTGELFF.

The sample holds one count of this clone. The genes are TRBV10-3 and TRBJ1-2, with TRBD1 matching 9 bases. The CDR3 runs 18 residues. V shed 2 bases and J 0 bases; nucleotides not matched to a gene: 10. Germline lookup yields CDR1 ENHRY and CDR2 SYGVKD. The CDR3 is CAISETDRGGTANYGYTF. The CDR3 DNA reads as TGTGCCATCAGTGAGACGGACAGGGGCGGCACAGCTAACTATGGCTACACCTTC.

The chain employs TRBV7-2 and TRBJ1-2, with 12 bases that match TRBD1. There are 15 residues in the CDR3. Unmatched junction bases numbered 3, after V lost 0 bases and J lost 7 bases. Germline V gene sequence: CDR1 SGHTA, CDR2 FQGNSA. DNA for the CDR3: TGTGCCAGCAGCTTAGCCGGGACAGGGGGCTTTGGCTACACCTTC. Amino acid sequence: CASSLAGTGGFGYTF.

This chain connects TRBV5-4 to TRBJ2-1, with D perhaps assigned TRBD1 or TRBD2 (6 bases each). This CDR3 contains 15 residues. The germline gives CDR1 SGHNT, CDR2 YYREEE (reference sequence). With 7 bases removed from V and 3 bases from J, the gap between germline ends came to 17 bases. CDR3 region: CASARGRGVYNEQFF. The DNA for the CDR3 is TGTGCCAGCGCTCGGGGGCGCGGGGTCTACAATGAGCAGTTCTTC. Full variable domain (rest looked up from reference TRBV5-4 and TRBJ2-1): ETGVTQSPTHLIKTRGQQVTLRCSSQSGHNTVSWYQQALGQGPQFIFQYYREEENGRGNFPPRFSGLQFPNYSSELNVNALELDDSALYLCASARGRGVYNEQFFGPGTRLTVL.

The V gene is TRBV19, the J gene TRBJ1-1; 7 bases line up with TRBD1. Germline CDR1 reads LNHDA; CDR2 reads SQIVND (reference sequence). Trimming removed 6 bases from V and 6 bases from J; junction bases left unmatched: 10. CDR3 length: 14 amino acids. The CDR3 DNA is TGTGCCAGTAGGCCTAGACAGGGATGGTCTGAAGCTTTCTTT. This codes for CASRPRQGWSEAFF.

The chain carries TRBV9 and TRBJ2-6, with 7 positions matching TRBD1. Trimming took 0 bases from V and 2 from J; bases not matched to a gene: 2. The CDR3 loop spans 16 amino acids. The V gene's germline CDR1 is SGDLS and CDR2 YYNGEE. CDR3 protein: CASSVAGGTGANVLTF. The CDR3, as DNA: TGTGCCAGCAGCGTAGCAGGGGGTACTGGGGCCAACGTCCTGACTTTC.